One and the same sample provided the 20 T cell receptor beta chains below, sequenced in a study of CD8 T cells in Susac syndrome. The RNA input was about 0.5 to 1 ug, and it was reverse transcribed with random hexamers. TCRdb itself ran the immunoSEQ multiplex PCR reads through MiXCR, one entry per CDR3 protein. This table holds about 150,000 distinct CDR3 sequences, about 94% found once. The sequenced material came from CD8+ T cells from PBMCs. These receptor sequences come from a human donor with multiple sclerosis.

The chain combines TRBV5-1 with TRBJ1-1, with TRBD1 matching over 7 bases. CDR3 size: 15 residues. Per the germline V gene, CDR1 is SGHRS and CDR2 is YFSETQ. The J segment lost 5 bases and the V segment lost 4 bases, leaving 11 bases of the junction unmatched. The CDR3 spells CASSPQTGQRTEAFF. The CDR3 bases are TGCGCCAGCAGCCCACAAACGGGACAGAGAACTGAAGCTTTCTTT.

In nucleotides, the CDR3 is TGTGCCAGTACGAAGGGTGGGCAGCCCCAGCATTTT. Protein: CASTKGGQPQHF. V gene TRBV19 combines with J gene TRBJ1-5; D is unresolved. This CDR3 comprises 12 residues. CDR1 LNHDA and CDR2 SQIVND come from the germline V gene (reference sequence). The V gene lost 7 bases and the J gene lost 7 bases, with 11 bases spanning the gap.

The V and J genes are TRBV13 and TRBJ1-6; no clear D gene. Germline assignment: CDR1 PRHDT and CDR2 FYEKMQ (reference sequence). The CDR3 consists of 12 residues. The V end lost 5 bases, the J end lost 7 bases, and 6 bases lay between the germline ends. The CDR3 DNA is TGTGCCAGCAGCGCCGGAAATTCACCCCTCCACTTT. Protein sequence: CASSAGNSPLHF.

The CDR3 nucleotides are TGTGCCAGCAGCCACCGCACAGGGGGGATACCTGAAGCTTTCTTT. It codes for CASSHRTGGIPEAFF. This chain links TRBV7-2 with TRBJ1-1; 8 bases are shared with TRBD1. The CDR3 is made up of 15 amino acids. V shed 5 bases, J shed 6 bases, and the junction held 11 bases outside the gene matches. The V gene's germline CDR1 is SGHTA and CDR2 FQGNSA.

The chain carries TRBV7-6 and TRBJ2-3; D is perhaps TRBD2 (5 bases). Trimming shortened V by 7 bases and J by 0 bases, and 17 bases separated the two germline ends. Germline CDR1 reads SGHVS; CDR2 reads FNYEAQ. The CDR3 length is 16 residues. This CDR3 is CASNPFSARSTDTQYF. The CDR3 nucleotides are TGTGCCAGCAATCCCTTTAGCGCAAGGAGCACAGATACGCAGTATTTT. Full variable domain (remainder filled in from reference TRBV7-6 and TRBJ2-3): GAGVSQSPRYKVTKRGQDVALRCDPISGHVSLYWYRQALGQGPEFLTYFNYEAQQDKSGLPNDRFSAERPEGSISTLTIQRTEQRDSAMYRCASNPFSARSTDTQYFGPGTRLTVL.

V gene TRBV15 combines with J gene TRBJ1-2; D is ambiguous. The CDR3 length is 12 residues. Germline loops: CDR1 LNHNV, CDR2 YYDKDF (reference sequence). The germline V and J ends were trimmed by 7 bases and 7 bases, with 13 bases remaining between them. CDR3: CATTPGEGGYTF. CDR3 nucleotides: TGTGCCACCACCCCGGGCGAGGGTGGCTACACCTTC.

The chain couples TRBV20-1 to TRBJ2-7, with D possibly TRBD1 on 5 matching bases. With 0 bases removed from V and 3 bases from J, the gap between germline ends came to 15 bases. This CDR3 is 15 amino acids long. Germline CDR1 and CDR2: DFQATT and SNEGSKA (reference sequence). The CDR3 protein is CSARDRGTGDYEQYF. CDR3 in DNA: TGCAGTGCTAGAGATCGAGGAACAGGCGACTACGAGCAGTACTTC.

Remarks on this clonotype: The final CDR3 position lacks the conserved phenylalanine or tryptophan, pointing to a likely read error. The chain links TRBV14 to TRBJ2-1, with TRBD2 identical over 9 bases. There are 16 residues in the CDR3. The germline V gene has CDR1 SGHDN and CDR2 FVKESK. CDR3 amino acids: CVSSQDPAGGYNEQFL. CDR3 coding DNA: TGTGTCAGCAGCCAAGACCCAGCGGGGGGATACAATGAGCAGTTCCTC.

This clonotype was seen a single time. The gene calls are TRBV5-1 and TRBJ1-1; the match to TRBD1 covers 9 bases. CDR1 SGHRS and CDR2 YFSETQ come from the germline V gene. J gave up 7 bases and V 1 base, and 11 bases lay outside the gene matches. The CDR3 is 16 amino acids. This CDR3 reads CASSLTVGQGNFEAFF. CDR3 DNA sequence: TGCGCCAGCAGCTTGACAGTAGGACAGGGGAACTTTGAAGCTTTCTTT.

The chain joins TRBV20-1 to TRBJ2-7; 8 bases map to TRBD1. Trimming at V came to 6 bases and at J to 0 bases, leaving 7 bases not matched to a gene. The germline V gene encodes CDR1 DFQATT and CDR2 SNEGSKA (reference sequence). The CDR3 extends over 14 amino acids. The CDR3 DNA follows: TGCAGTGCCTGGGGACAGGTGAGCTCCTACGAGCAGTACTTC. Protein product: CSAWGQVSSYEQYF.

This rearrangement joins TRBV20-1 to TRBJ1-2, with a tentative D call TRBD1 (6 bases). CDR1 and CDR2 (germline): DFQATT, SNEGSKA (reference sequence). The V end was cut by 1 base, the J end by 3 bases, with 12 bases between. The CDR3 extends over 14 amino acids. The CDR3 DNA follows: TGCAGTGCTAGAGCCGTAGGGGGGGACTATGGCTACACCTTC. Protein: CSARAVGGDYGYTF.

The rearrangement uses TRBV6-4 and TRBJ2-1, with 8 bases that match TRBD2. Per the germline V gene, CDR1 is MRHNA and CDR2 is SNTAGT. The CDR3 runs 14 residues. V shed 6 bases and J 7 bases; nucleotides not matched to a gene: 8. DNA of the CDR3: TGTGCCAGCAGCCGGACTAGCCCCCCGAATGAGCAGTTCTTC. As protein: CASSRTSPPNEQFF.

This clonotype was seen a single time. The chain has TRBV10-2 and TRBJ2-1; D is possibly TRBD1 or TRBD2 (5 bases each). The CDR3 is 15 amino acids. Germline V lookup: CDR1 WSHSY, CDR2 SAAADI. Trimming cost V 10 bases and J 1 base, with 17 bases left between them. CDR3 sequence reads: CATRSEGRSYNEQFF. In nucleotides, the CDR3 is TGCGCCACCAGGAGTGAGGGGAGATCCTACAATGAGCAGTTCTTC.

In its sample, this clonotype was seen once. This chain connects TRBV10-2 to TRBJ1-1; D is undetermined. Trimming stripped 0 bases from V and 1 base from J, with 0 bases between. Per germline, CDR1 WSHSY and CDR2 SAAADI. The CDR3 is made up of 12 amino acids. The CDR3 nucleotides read TGCGCCAGCAGTGAGTCGAACACTGAAGCTTTCTTT. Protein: CASSESNTEAFF.

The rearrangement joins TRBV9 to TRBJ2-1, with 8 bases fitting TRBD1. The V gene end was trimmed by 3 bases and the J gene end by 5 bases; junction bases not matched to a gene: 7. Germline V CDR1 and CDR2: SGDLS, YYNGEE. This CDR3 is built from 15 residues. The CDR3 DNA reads TGTGCCAGCAGCGCCTCCGGGACAGGAAACAATGAGCAGTTCTTC. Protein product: CASSASGTGNNEQFF.

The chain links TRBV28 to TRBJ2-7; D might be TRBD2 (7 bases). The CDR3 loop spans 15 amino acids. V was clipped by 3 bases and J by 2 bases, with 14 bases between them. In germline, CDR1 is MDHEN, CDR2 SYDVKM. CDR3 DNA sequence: TGTGCCAGCAGTTTGCCGGGGGAGGGGGCCTACGAGCAGTACTTC. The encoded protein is CASSLPGEGAYEQYF.

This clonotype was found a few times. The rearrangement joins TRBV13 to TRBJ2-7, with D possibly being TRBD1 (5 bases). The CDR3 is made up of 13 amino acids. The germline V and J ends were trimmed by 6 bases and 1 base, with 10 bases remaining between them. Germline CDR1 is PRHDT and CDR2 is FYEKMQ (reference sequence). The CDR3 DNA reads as TGTGCCAGCAGTTCCGACAGTTCCTACGAGCAGTACTTC. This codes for CASSSDSSYEQYF.

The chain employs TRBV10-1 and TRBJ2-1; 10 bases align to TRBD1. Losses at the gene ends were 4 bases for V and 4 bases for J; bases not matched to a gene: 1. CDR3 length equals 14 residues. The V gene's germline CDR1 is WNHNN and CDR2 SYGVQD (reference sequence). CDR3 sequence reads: CASSAGQGYNEQFF. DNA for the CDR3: TGCGCCAGCAGTGCGGGACAGGGGTACAATGAGCAGTTCTTC.

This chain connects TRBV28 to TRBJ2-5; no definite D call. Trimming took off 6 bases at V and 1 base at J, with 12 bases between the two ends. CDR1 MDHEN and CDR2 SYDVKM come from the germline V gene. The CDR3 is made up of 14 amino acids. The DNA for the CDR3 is TGTGCCAGCAGCTCATCAATTGTCCAAGAGACCCAGTACTTC. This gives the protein CASSSSIVQETQYF.

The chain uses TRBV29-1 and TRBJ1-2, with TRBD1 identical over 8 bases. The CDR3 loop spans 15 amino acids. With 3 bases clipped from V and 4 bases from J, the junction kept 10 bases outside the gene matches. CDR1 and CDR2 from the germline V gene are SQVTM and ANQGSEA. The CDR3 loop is CSVEGLFDRGYGYTF. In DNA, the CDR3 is TGCAGCGTTGAGGGTTTATTCGACAGGGGCTATGGCTACACCTTC.